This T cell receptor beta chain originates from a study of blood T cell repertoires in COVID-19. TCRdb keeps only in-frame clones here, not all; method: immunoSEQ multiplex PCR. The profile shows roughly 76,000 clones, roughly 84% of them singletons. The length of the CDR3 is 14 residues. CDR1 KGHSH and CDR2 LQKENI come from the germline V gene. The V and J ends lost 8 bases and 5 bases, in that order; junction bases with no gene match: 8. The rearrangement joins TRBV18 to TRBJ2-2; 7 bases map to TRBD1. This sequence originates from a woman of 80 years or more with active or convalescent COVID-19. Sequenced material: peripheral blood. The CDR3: CASRPGQSTGELFF. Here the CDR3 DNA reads TGTGCCAGCCGACCGGGACAGTCGACCGGGGAGCTGTTTTTT. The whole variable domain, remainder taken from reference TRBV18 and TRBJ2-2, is NAGVMQNPRHLVRRRGQEARLRCSPMKGHSHVYWYRQLPEEGLKFMVYLQKENIIDESGMPKERFSAEFPKEGPSILRIQQVVRGDSAAYFCASRPGQSTGELFFGEGSRLTVL.